Each of the 7 T cell receptor beta chains below was sequenced from the same sample in a study of blood T cells in healthy people across ages. With a J-beta primer mix and a sample-barcoded 5' primer, a second PCR ran about 6 to 11 cycles. TCRdb ran MiXCR on the 5' RACE reads and lists one entry per CDR3 protein. The sample lists hundreds of thousands of distinct CDR3 sequences; around a fifth were seen once. Sequenced sample: blood. The receptors stem from a man between 65 and 85 years old in good health.

The chain uses TRBV20-1 and TRBJ1-1; D might be TRBD1 (5 bases). CDR3 size: 12 residues. V was clipped by 5 bases and J by 6 bases, with 13 bases between them. Germline V CDR1 and CDR2: DFQATT, SNEGSKA (reference sequence). CDR3 nucleotide sequence: TGCAGTGCTGTTCCGTGGGGCGCTGAAGCTTTCTTT. It yields the protein CSAVPWGAEAFF.

This clonotype was recorded a few times. Its ends do not fully match the called genes, so a read error is possible. The chain links TRBV29-1 to TRBJ2-3; D gene ambiguous. Germline assignment: CDR1 SQVTM and CDR2 ANQGSEA. CDR3 length: 14 residues. The CDR3 reads CSVIPGSTADTRYF. The CDR3 coding sequence is TGCAGCGTCATACCCGGGTCTACGGCAGATACGCGGTATTTT.

This clonotype was seen repeatedly, ten times or more. V usage is TRBV5-1 and J usage is TRBJ2-1; D uncertain. The CDR3 is 14 amino acids. With 5 bases removed from V and 4 bases from J, the gap between germline ends came to 13 bases. Germline V gives CDR1 SGHRS, CDR2 YFSETQ. The CDR3 sequence: CASRGPGGYNEQFF. DNA of the CDR3: TGCGCCAGCAGGGGTCCGGGCGGTTACAATGAGCAGTTCTTC.

This clonotype was counted between two and nine times. The CDR3 sequence is CASSPLGAAGNTIYF. The CDR3 region has the DNA TGCGCCAGCAGCCCGCTGGGGGCCGCTGGAAACACCATATATTTT. The chain recombines TRBV5-1 with TRBJ1-3; weak D call: TRBD1 (6 bases). The CDR3 runs 15 residues. Germline V gene sequence: CDR1 SGHRS, CDR2 YFSETQ. V lost 4 bases to trimming and J lost 2 bases, with 13 bases between them.

The chain recombines TRBV29-1 with TRBJ2-2; D uncertain. Germline V CDR1 and CDR2: SQVTM, ANQGSEA. Between the trimmed V and J ends, which lost 4 bases and 0 bases, there was a span of 12 bases. This CDR3 has 15 residues. CDR3 sequence (DNA): TGCAGCGTTGTCCCAGGAATCGCGAACACCGGGGAGCTGTTTTTT. It yields the protein CSVVPGIANTGELFF.

J is TRBJ2-5 and V is TRBV29-1, with unresolved D. Germline-derived CDR1 and CDR2 are SQVTM and ANQGSEA. V lost 1 base and J 7 bases, leaving 13 bases between the germline ends. The CDR3 spans 13 residues. The CDR3 DNA is TGCAGCGTTGAAGGTGGAACCAAGTCGACCCAGTACTTC. It yields the protein CSVEGGTKSTQYF.

Comment on this clonotype: Sequence at one end of the junction differs from germline and may be a read error. The chain carries TRBV9 and TRBJ2-1; TRBD1 agrees at 8 bases. This CDR3 region has 16 residues. CDR1 SGDLS and CDR2 YYNGEE come from the germline V gene. The CDR3 reads CASGVVTGGQGNEQFF. DNA for the CDR3: TGTGCCAGCGGCGTAGTTACAGGGGGGCAGGGCAATGAGCAGTTCTTC.